This record concerns one T cell receptor (beta chain) sequence. The data belong to a study of OX40 agonist ivuxolimab in advanced cancers. The CDR3 is made up of 14 amino acids. V lost 5 bases, J lost 5 bases, and 15 bases lay in between. Germline V gene sequence: CDR1 PRHDT, CDR2 FYEKMQ (reference sequence). The protocol was immunoSEQ multiplex PCR, while the TCRdb copy is restricted to in-frame clones and leaves out a portion. This sample has roughly 15,000 clones, with about 83% found just once. Baseline, cycle 4 day 1, and cycle 7 day 1 were the blood sampling points. Specimen: CD4+ or CD8+ T cells sorted from blood, collected in a trial of the OX40 agonist ivuxolimab. The sequence was obtained from an adult with an advanced solid tumor such as melanoma, head and neck, liver or kidney cancer. The gene calls are TRBV13 and TRBJ1-2; a weak D match, TRBD1 (6 bases). The CDR3 bases are TGTGCCAGCAGCCCCAGCGGGGGCAGGTATGGCTACACCTTC. Its translation: CASSPSGGRYGYTF.